This T cell receptor beta chain is drawn from a study of T cell repertoires in cytomegalovirus infection. Across the whole study: CMV infection and matching HLA type were both indicated by public TCR beta signatures.

Whole-study findings and limits: The cumulative frequency of public TCR beta families distinguished individuals who carried CMV together with the relevant HLA. Dominating the ex vivo response were TCR beta clonotypes that were CMV-specific and HLA-C-restricted.

CDR3 length equals 13 residues. V was pared by 8 bases and J by 8 bases, with 9 bases of the junction left unmatched. The V gene's germline CDR1 is SGHTA and CDR2 FQGNSA. As to this clonotype: Its cognate antigen is unknown.

MiXCR was run by TCRdb on the reads, yielding one entry per CDR3 protein. The sample lists approximately 290,000 distinct CDR3 sequences; roughly a quarter were seen once. The V call is TRBV7-2, the J call TRBJ2-1; 7 bases fit TRBD1. The sequenced sample consisted of PBMCs. This TCR came from a human donor in good health (CMV status not recorded). Some clones in this sample may be carry-over from other donors' samples. The CDR3 sequence is CASASQGVDEQFF. CDR3 nucleotides: TGTGCCAGCGCCTCCCAGGGGGTTGATGAGCAGTTCTTC.